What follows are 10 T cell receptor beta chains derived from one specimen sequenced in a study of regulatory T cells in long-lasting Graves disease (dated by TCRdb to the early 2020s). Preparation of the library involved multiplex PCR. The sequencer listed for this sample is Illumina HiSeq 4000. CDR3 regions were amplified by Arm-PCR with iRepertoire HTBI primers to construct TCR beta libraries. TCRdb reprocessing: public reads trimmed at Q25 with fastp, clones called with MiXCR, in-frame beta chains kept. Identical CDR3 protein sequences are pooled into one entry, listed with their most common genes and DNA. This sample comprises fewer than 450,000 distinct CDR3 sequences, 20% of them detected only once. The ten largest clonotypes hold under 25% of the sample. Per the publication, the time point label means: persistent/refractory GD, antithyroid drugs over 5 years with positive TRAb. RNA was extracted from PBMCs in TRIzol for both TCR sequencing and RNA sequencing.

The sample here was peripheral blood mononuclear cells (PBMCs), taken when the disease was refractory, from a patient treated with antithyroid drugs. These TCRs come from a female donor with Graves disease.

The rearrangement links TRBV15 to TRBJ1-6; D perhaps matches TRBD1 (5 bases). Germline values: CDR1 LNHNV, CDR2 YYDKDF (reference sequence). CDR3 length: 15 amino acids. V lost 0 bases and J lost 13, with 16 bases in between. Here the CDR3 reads CATSRDLGRESPLHF. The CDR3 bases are TGTGCCACCAGCAGAGATTTGGGCAGGGAGTCCCCCCTCCACTTT.

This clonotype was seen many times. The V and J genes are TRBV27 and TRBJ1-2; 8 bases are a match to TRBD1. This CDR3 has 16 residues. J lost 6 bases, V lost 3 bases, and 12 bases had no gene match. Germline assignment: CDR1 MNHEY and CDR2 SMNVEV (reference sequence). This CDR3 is CASSLIAGGHFDGYTF. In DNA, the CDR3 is TGTGCCAGCAGTTTGATCGCAGGGGGCCATTTTGATGGCTACACCTTC.

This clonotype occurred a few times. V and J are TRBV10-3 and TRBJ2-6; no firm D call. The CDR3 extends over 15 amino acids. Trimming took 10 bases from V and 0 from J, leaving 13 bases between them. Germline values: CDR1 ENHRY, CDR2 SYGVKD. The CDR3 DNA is TGTGCCACTACACCGAGTAACTCTGGGGCCAACGTCCTGACTTTC. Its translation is CATTPSNSGANVLTF.

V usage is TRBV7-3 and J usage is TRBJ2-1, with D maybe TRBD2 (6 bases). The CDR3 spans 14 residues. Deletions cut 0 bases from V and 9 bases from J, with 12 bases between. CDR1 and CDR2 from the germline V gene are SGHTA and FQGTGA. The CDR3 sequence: CASSLTGMTSEQFF. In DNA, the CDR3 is TGTGCCAGCAGCTTAACCGGGATGACTAGTGAGCAGTTCTTC.

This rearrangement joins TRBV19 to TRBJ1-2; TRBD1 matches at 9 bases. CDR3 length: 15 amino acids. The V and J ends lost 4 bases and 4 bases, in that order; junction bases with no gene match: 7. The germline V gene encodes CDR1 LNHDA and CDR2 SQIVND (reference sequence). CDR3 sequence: CASSTTGGEGYGYTF. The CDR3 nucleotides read TGTGCCAGTAGTACCACAGGGGGCGAAGGCTATGGCTACACCTTC.

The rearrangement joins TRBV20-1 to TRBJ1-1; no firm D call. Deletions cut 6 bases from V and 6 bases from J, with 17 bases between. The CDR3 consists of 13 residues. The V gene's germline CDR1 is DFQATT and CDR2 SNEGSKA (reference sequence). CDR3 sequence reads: CSATRHGAPEAFF. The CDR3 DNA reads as TGCAGTGCGACCCGACACGGAGCACCTGAAGCTTTCTTT.

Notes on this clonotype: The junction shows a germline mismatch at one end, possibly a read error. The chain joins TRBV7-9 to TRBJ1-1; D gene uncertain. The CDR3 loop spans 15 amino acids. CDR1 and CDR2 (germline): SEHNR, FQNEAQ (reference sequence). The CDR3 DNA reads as TGCGCCAGCAGCTTCAACGGGGTTACGAACACTGAAGCTTTCTTT. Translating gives CASSFNGVTNTEAFF.

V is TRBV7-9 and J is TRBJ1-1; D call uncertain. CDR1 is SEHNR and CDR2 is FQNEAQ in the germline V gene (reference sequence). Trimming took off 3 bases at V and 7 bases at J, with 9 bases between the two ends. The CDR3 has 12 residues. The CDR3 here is CASSLILSEAFF. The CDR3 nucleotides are TGTGCCAGCAGCTTGATACTCAGTGAAGCTTTCTTT.

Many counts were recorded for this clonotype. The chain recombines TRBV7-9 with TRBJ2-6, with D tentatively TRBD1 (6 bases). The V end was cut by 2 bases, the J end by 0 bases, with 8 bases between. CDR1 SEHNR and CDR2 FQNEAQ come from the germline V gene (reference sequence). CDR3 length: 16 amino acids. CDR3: CASSLSRGSGANVLTF. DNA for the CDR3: TGTGCCAGCAGCTTAAGCAGGGGCTCTGGGGCCAACGTCCTGACTTTC.

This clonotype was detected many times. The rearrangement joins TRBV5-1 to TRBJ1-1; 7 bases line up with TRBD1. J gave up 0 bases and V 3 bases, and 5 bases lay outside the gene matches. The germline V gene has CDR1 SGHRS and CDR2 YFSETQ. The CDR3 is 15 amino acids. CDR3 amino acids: CASSSGQLLNTEAFF. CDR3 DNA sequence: TGCGCCAGCAGCTCGGGACAGTTATTGAACACTGAAGCTTTCTTT.